This TCR beta chain was documented in a study of cytomegalovirus exposure and HLA in healthy donors. The PCR made use of 60 Vbeta and 13 Jbeta primers. Profiled with immunoSEQ multiplex PCR; TCRdb holds only in-frame clones, not every one. The table has approximately 140,000 clones, more than 75% seen once. Regarding this clone: The target antigen is unknown.

Healthy bone marrow donors made up the cohort. General study points: According to reports, the classifier identified cytomegalovirus status with high specificity and sensitivity.

V gave up 4 bases and J gave up 3 bases, with 6 bases separating them. The CDR3 runs 13 residues. Germline V gene lookup returns CDR1 MGHRA and CDR2 YSYEKL. This receptor was identified in a man in his forties or fifties in good health and CMV-seronegative. Sequencing input: PBMCs. V usage is TRBV4-1 and J usage is TRBJ1-4; unclear D gene. The chain's CDR3 is CASSRGSNEKLFF. Here the CDR3 DNA reads TGCGCCAGCAGCCGAGGTTCTAATGAAAAACTGTTTTTT.